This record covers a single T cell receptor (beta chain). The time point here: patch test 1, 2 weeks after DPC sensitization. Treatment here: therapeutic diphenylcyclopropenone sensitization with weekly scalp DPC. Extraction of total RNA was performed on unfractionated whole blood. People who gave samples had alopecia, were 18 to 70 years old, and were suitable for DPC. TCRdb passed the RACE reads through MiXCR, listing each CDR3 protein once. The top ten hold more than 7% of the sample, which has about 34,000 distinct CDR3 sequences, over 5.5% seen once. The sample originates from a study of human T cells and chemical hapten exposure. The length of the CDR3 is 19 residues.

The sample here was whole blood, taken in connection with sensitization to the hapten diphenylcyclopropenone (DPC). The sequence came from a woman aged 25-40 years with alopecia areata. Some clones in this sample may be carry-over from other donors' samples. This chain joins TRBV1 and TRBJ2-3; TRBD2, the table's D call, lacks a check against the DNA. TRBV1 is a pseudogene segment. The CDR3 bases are TGCACCAGCAGCCAAGTTACACTAGCGGGGGGCACTAGCACAGATACGCAGTATTTT. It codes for CTSSQVTLAGGTSTDTQYF.